This is a list of T cell receptor beta chains from one sample in a study of immune characterization of retroperitoneal liposarcoma. One entry per CDR3 protein results from TCRdb running MiXCR on the PCR reads. This sample has more than 9,000 distinct CDR3 sequences; around 28% occur once, and the top ten carry around 8%. Sequenced: tumor tissue. These receptor sequences come from a male donor with retroperitoneal liposarcoma. CDR3s include the opening cysteine and the closing phenylalanine or tryptophan. A D gene is named only where the DNA matches it firmly. For some rows the clone size is stated as once, few or many, or as a class when expanded; others skip it.

>few|TRBV6-1|TRBJ2-3|14|.
CASSSRLSTDTQYF
TGTGCCAGCAGTTCAAGACTCAGCACAGATACGCAGTATTTT
>few|TRBV7-3|TRBJ2-7|16|.
CASSPTGAGSGYEQYF
TGTGCCAGCAGCCCCACGGGGGCGGGGTCGGGCTACGAGCAGTACTTC
>few|TRBV12-3/TRBV12-4|TRBJ1-5|13|.
CASSLRQNQPQHF
TGTGCCAGCAGTTTACGACAGAATCAGCCCCAGCATTTT
>.|TRBV6-1|TRBJ2-2|15|.
CASSVGAGYVGELFF
TGTGCCAGCAGTGTGGGGGCAGGCTATGTCGGGGAGCTGTTTTTT
>.|TRBV12-3/TRBV12-4|TRBJ2-1|14|.
CASSFRQLGNEQFF
TGTGCCAGCAGTTTTAGACAGCTAGGGAATGAGCAGTTCTTC
>many|TRBV6-1|TRBJ2-5|11|.
CASSSHNEQYF
TGTGCCAGCAGTTCACACAATGAGCAGTACTTC
>few|TRBV12-3/TRBV12-4|TRBJ2-1|11|TRBD2
CASSIREGQFF
TGTGCCAGCAGTATCAGGGAGGGCCAGTTCTTC
>.|TRBV6-2/TRBV6-3|TRBJ2-1|17|.
CASSYVGIQGVGETQFF
TGTGCCAGCAGTTATGTCGGGATACAGGGCGTTGGGGAGACCCAGTTCTTC
>.|TRBV7-8|TRBJ2-2|15|TRBD2
CASSYGTSGSGELFF
TGTGCCAGCAGCTATGGGACTAGCGGGAGCGGGGAGCTGTTTTTT
>.|TRBV27|TRBJ1-4|15|.
CASSLLAPEGEKLFF
TGTGCCAGCAGTTTATTGGCTCCCGAAGGCGAAAAACTGTTTTTT
>many|TRBV7-6|TRBJ1-1|14|.
CASSLQGGGTEAFF
TGTGCCAGCAGCTTACAAGGGGGGGGGACTGAAGCTTTCTTT
>few|TRBV28|TRBJ2-1|17|TRBD2
CASTLSLFGTSHYEQFF
TGTGCCAGCACCCTTTCCCTTTTCGGGACTAGTCACTACGAGCAGTTCTTC
>.|TRBV4-2|TRBJ1-2|17|.
CVSRGKTVIFTNYGYTF
TGTGTCAGCAGGGGCAAGACAGTAATTTTTACTAACTATGGCTACACCTTC
>many|TRBV12-3/TRBV12-4|TRBJ1-5|13|TRBD1
CASSWGQNQPQHF
TGTGCCAGCAGTTGGGGACAGAATCAGCCCCAGCATTTT
>medium-sized|TRBV6-6|TRBJ2-7|17|TRBD2
CASSYSTPGRGGYEQYF
TGTGCCAGCAGTTACTCGACCCCGGGCCGGGGGGGCTACGAGCAGTACTTC
>medium-sized|TRBV12-3/TRBV12-4|TRBJ2-3|13|.
CASTPSGTDTQYF
TGTGCCAGCACCCCATCGGGCACAGATACGCAGTATTTT
>many|TRBV7-6|TRBJ2-1|14|.
CASSPRTGNYEQFF
TGTGCCAGCAGCCCGCGCACGGGGAACTACGAGCAGTTCTTC
>many|TRBV7-2|TRBJ2-2|16|TRBD1
CASSLEGALNTGELFF
TGTGCCAGCAGCTTAGAGGGGGCGTTAAACACCGGGGAGCTGTTTTTT
>.|TRBV11-1|TRBJ2-1|14|.
CASSPQHTYNEQFF
TGTGCCAGCAGCCCCCAACATACATACAATGAGCAGTTCTTC
>few|TRBV28|TRBJ2-2|15|.
CASSTSGARAGELFF
TGTGCCAGCAGTACCTCTGGGGCACGGGCCGGGGAGCTGTTTTTT
>.|TRBV6-6|TRBJ1-1|13|.
CANRHLRHTEAFF
TGTGCCAATCGACACCTCCGGCACACTGAAGCTTTCTTT
>few|TRBV6-4|TRBJ1-2|15|TRBD1
CASSPGTANNYGYTF
TGTGCCAGCAGTCCCGGGACAGCCAACAACTATGGCTACACCTTC
>many|TRBV7-2|TRBJ2-3|14|TRBD2
CASSFSGGADTQYF
TGTGCCAGCAGCTTTAGCGGGGGGGCCGATACGCAGTATTTT
>.|TRBV6-1|TRBJ2-1|12|.
CASSERYNEQFF
TGTGCCAGCAGTGAACGGTACAATGAGCAGTTCTTC
>many|TRBV12-3/TRBV12-4|TRBJ1-6|13|.
CATSGGDNSPLHF
TGTGCCACCTCCGGGGGCGATAATTCACCCCTCCACTTT
>medium-sized|TRBV6-6|TRBJ2-1|16|TRBD2
CASSYSGLAGGGEQFF
TGTGCCAGCAGTTACAGTGGTCTAGCGGGAGGGGGGGAGCAGTTCTTC
>many|TRBV27|TRBJ2-1|14|.
CASSLGRTYNEQFF
TGTGCCAGCAGTCTAGGGCGGACCTACAATGAGCAGTTCTTC
>.|TRBV7-2|TRBJ2-1|16|.
CASSLDLISGTNEQFF
TGTGCCAGCAGCTTAGACCTCATCAGCGGCACAAATGAGCAGTTCTTC
>.|TRBV6-6|TRBJ2-7|15|TRBD2
CASSPLAESSYEQYF
TGTGCCAGCAGTCCCCTAGCGGAGAGCTCCTACGAGCAGTACTTC
>many|TRBV7-2|TRBJ2-1|14|.
CASSPWTISYEQFF
TGTGCCAGCAGCCCCTGGACCATTTCCTACGAGCAGTTCTTC
>.|TRBV6-2/TRBV6-3|TRBJ2-3|15|.
CASSSSTGEGDTQYF
TGTGCCAGCAGCTCCTCGACAGGGGAGGGAGATACGCAGTATTTT
>medium-sized|TRBV6-1|TRBJ2-1|15|.
CASIPEGGRFHEQFF
TGTGCCAGCATCCCCGAGGGGGGACGGTTTCATGAGCAGTTCTTC